This T cell receptor beta chain was found in a study of spatial heterogeneity in lung cancer. Study as a whole: A unique TCR and UMI combination showed up more than ten times in raw reads, on average. Study observations and caveats: Ubiquitous expanded tumor TCRs showed up in blood more at resection than follow-up.

Regarding time point: sample taken at primary tumor resection. Whole RNA was taken from tumor, nontumor lung or frozen PBMC; it was then sequenced unsorted. Patients with untreated early-stage non-small cell lung cancer, numbering 72, were the donors. TCR cDNA molecules each had a unique molecular identifier. TCRdb reprocessed the 5' RACE reads via MiXCR and lists one record per CDR3 protein. The table records around 23,000 distinct CDR3 sequences, 3% to 3.5% of them present only once. This clonotype occurred many times. Its antigen is as yet unknown. V shed 0 bases and J shed 7 bases, with 8 bases lying between them. The V gene's germline CDR1 is MNHEY and CDR2 SMNVEV (reference sequence). This CDR3 is built from 13 residues.

The chain recombines TRBV27 with TRBJ2-3; a weak D match, TRBD2 (6 bases). The TCR was taken from a female donor with early-stage non-small cell lung cancer. The sample was PBMCs, taken at surgery. The CDR3 bases are TGTGCCAGCAGTTTATCGGGACTCTATACGCAGTATTTT. Translated, it gives CASSLSGLYTQYF.